This paragraph covers one T cell receptor beta chain sequence. The germline gives CDR1 SGHAT, CDR2 FQNNGV. With 5 bases removed from V and 9 bases from J, the gap between germline ends came to 20 bases. CDR3 length equals 15 residues. These data belong to a study of blood T cell repertoires in COVID-19. Only in-frame clones appear in the TCRdb table, and some are missing; sequencing was by immunoSEQ multiplex PCR. In the table there are 270,000 or so clones, 91% of which are singletons. This chain joins TRBV11-2 and TRBJ2-1; the D is unclear. The origin of this receptor is a man between 35 and 55 years old who had been exposed to COVID-19. The sequencing sample was made of PBMCs or T cells enriched from blood (not recorded which). The CDR3 region is CASSLRELTALEQFF. The CDR3 DNA reads TGTGCCAGCAGCCTGCGAGAGTTAACCGCTCTTGAGCAGTTCTTC.